This TCR beta chain was recovered during a study of response to subunit inactivated influenza vaccine. Findings and caveats of the study: There was a suggestion from the authors that each seasonal influenza vaccination recruits few new T cells.

The CDR3 runs 16 residues. J was trimmed by 6 bases and V by 2 bases; bases with no gene match: 7. CDR1 and CDR2 from the germline V gene are SEHNR and FQNEAQ (reference sequence). This clonotype has a count of ten or more. Its antigen is undetermined. Each CDR3 protein is one row after TCRdb ran MiXCR on the RT-PCR reads. The sample has fewer than 600,000 distinct CDR3 sequences; 6.5% to 8% are singletons. The specimen comprised PBMCs from blood, sampled about 23 months after vaccination. The sequence came from a man between 50 and 75 years old who received an inactivated influenza vaccine. This chain joins TRBV7-9 and TRBJ2-7, with 13 nucleotides matching TRBD2. The CDR3 region has the DNA TGTGCCAGCAGCTTAAGGACTAGCGGGAGTTCAACCGAGCAGTACTTC. Translation: CASSLRTSGSSTEQYF.